These 6 T cell receptor delta chains were sequenced from one sample in a study of gamma-delta T cells after stem cell transplantation. TCRdb reapplied CATT to the RT-PCR reads. The sample carries approximately 2,500 delta-chain clones, under 4% recorded once. Sequencing used gamma-delta T cells. The receptors were gathered from a human donor. It is not recorded whose cells these are; they may come from a transplant donor.

This clone was observed a few times. The chain combines TRDV2 with TRDJ1; 7 nucleotides match TRDD3. V trimming: 1 base; J trimming: 0 bases; junction bases outside the gene matches: 4. Germline V gene lookup returns CDR1 GEAIGNYY and CDR2 EKD. CDR3 length equals 15 residues. CDR3 sequence reads: CACDTLGVYTDKLIF. The CDR3 bases are TGTGCCTGTGACACTCTGGGGGTGTACACCGATAAACTCATCTTT.

This chain uses TRDV2 with TRDJ1; the match to TRDD3 covers 8 bases. Trimming at V came to 1 base and at J to 0 bases, leaving 9 bases not matched to a gene. Germline V gives CDR1 GEAIGNYY, CDR2 EKD. The CDR3 loop spans 17 amino acids. CDR3 bases: TGTGCCTGTGACACAGCTGGGGGACGAATGTACACCGATAAACTCATCTTT. Its translation: CACDTAGGRMYTDKLIF.

On this clone itself: The TCRdb record carries a much larger clone's protein, which differs from this DNA's translation at residue 5; a read error is the likely cause, and the protein listed here is the DNA translation. The chain carries TRDV1 and TRDJ1; D gene uncertain. CDR1 is TSWWSYY and CDR2 is QGS in the germline V gene. This CDR3 is built from 15 residues. The CDR3 loop reads CALGKLRGSTDKLIF. CDR3 DNA: TGTGCTCTTGGGAAACTACGCGGATCCACCGATAAACTCATCTTT.

In the case of this clone: TCRdb's protein for this DNA is that of a much larger clone and differs from the translation at residue 16, likely a read error; the protein shown is the DNA translation. J is TRDJ2 and V is TRDV1, with 9 bases aligning to TRDD3. Germline V gives CDR1 TSWWSYY, CDR2 QGS. V trimming: 3 bases; J trimming: 8 bases; junction bases outside the gene matches: 34. The CDR3 is 24 amino acids. CDR3 sequence: CALGDPCLRTAVWGIYPGRAQLFF. The CDR3 nucleotides read TGTGCTCTTGGGGACCCCTGCCTTCGGACGGCGGTCTGGGGGATTTACCCGGGACGCGCACAACTCTTCTTT.

This clone was picked up a small number of times. V gene TRDV2 combines with J gene TRDJ1; 13 positions agree with TRDD3. The CDR3 runs to 18 residues. Germline V lookup: CDR1 GEAIGNYY, CDR2 EKD. V shed 0 bases and J 1 base; nucleotides not matched to a gene: 7. CDR3 coding DNA: TGTGCCTGTGACACCTTGAGTACTGGGGGATACGCCACCGATAAACTCATCTTT. This codes for CACDTLSTGGYATDKLIF.

This clone ranks as medium-sized. This chain uses TRDV2 with TRDJ1, with TRDD3 matching over 8 bases. Germline assignment: CDR1 GEAIGNYY and CDR2 EKD. The CDR3 is 17 amino acids. V lost 3 bases, J lost 0 bases, and 11 bases stayed unmatched. In DNA, the CDR3 is TGTGCCTGTGACGCACTTACTGGGGGTTCGTACACCGATAAACTCATCTTT. It is translated as CACDALTGGSYTDKLIF.